Listed below are T cell receptor beta chains from one sample, sequenced in a study of OX40 agonist ivuxolimab in advanced cancers. Repertoires were generated with immunoSEQ multiplex PCR, while TCRdb's copy carries only in-frame clones and drops some. The data contain about 82,000 clones, around 90% of them singletons. The source was CD4+ or CD8+ T cells sorted from blood, collected in a trial of the OX40 agonist ivuxolimab. Source of these receptors: an adult with an advanced solid tumor such as melanoma, head and neck, liver or kidney cancer. Each CDR3 is given with its conserved first and last residue. The D gene is left open where the match is weak. Clone sizes are given selectively: once, few, many, or a class where the clone is expanded.

clone_size,d_call,v_call,j_call,cdr3_aa,cdr3_nt
NA,NA,TRBV25-1,TRBJ1-3,CASRDGGPGNTIYF,TGTGCCAGCAGGGACGGGGGGCCTGGAAACACCATATATTTT
NA,TRBD1,TRBV6-6,TRBJ1-1,CASSYSGQANTEAFF,TGTGCCAGCAGTTACTCGGGACAGGCAAACACTGAAGCTTTCTTT
NA,TRBD1,TRBV11-1,TRBJ2-7,CASSLGTGKYEQYF,TGTGCCAGCAGCTTAGGGACAGGGAAATACGAGCAGTACTTC
NA,NA,TRBV5-1,TRBJ2-1,CASSLLWDKGEQFF,TGCGCCAGCAGCTTGTTATGGGACAAAGGTGAGCAGTTCTTC
NA,TRBD1,TRBV28,TRBJ2-5,CASSPSRGKGQETQYF,TGTGCCAGCAGTCCCTCCAGGGGGAAGGGGCAAGAGACCCAGTACTTC
NA,NA,TRBV29-1,TRBJ2-7,CSVEGGNEQYF,TGCAGCGTTGAAGGGGGCAACGAGCAGTACTTC
NA,NA,TRBV28,TRBJ1-1,CASSPLGGGDTEAFF,TGTGCCAGCAGTCCCTTGGGGGGGGGCGACACTGAAGCTTTCTTT
NA,NA,TRBV28,TRBJ2-7,CASSSIGGPSYEQYF,TGTGCCAGCAGTTCCATCGGGGGTCCCTCCTACGAGCAGTACTTC
NA,TRBD1,TRBV18,TRBJ1-5,CASSPTGTTGINQPQHF,TGTGCCAGCTCACCCACTGGGACGACAGGGATTAATCAGCCCCAGCATTTT
NA,TRBD1,TRBV6-6,TRBJ2-7,CASSPPGQRSYEQYF,TGTGCCAGCAGTCCCCCGGGACAGCGCTCCTACGAGCAGTACTTC
NA,TRBD1,TRBV11-2,TRBJ1-1,CASSATGRNTEAFF,TGTGCCAGCAGCGCGACAGGGAGAAACACTGAAGCTTTCTTT
NA,NA,TRBV28,TRBJ2-3,CASSLMGADTQYF,TGTGCCAGCAGCTTGATGGGGGCGGATACGCAGTATTTT
few,NA,TRBV28,TRBJ1-5,CASSFNQPQHF,TGTGCCAGCAGTTTTAATCAGCCCCAGCATTTT
NA,NA,TRBV5-4,TRBJ2-7,CASSLYYEQYF,TGTGCCAGCAGCCTGTACTACGAGCAGTACTTC
NA,NA,TRBV6-1,TRBJ2-7,CASSETLTEPYEQYF,TGTGCCAGCAGTGAAACTTTGACCGAGCCCTACGAGCAGTACTTC
medium-sized,NA,TRBV7-2,TRBJ1-3,CASSPEGPISGNTIYF,TGTGCCAGCAGCCCCGAAGGCCCTATCTCTGGAAACACCATATATTTT
NA,TRBD1,TRBV5-1,TRBJ1-1,CASSPPGTGDMNTEAFF,TGCGCCAGCAGCCCTCCCGGGACAGGGGACATGAACACTGAAGCTTTCTTT
NA,TRBD1,TRBV7-9,TRBJ1-2,CASSPGDSPWGYTF,TGTGCCAGCAGCCCGGGGGACAGTCCTTGGGGCTACACCTTC
NA,TRBD2,TRBV11-2,TRBJ2-5,CASSSLAGRETQYF,TGTGCCAGCAGTTCGCTAGCGGGCCGAGAGACCCAGTACTTC
NA,NA,TRBV10-2,TRBJ1-2,CASSESGVNYGYTF,TGCGCCAGCAGTGAGTCCGGGGTTAACTATGGCTACACCTTC
NA,TRBD2,TRBV7-3,TRBJ2-7,CASSLSPAGGEQYF,TGTGCCAGCAGCTTAAGTCCAGCGGGAGGTGAGCAGTACTTC
once,TRBD1,TRBV30,TRBJ2-1,CAWIKRQGIQSYNEQFF,TGTGCCTGGATTAAAAGACAGGGAATACAGTCCTACAATGAGCAGTTCTTC
once,TRBD1,TRBV29-1,TRBJ1-1,CSVWTGGTNTEAFF,TGCAGCGTTTGGACAGGGGGAACGAACACTGAAGCTTTCTTT
NA,TRBD2,TRBV7-9,TRBJ2-1,CASSSGTSGGDEQFF,TGTGCCAGCAGCTCCGGGACTAGCGGCGGCGATGAGCAGTTCTTC
NA,NA,TRBV5-1,TRBJ1-2,CASSLEQGLVYYGYTF,TGCGCCAGCAGCTTGGAACAGGGTCTGGTCTACTATGGCTACACCTTC
NA,NA,TRBV6-6,TRBJ2-7,CASSLTPGHRYEQYF,TGTGCCAGCAGTTTAACTCCGGGACACAGATACGAGCAGTACTTC
few,NA,TRBV2,TRBJ2-7,CASSGHEQYF,TGTGCCAGCAGCGGGCACGAGCAGTACTTC
NA,NA,TRBV21-1,TRBJ2-5,CASSSMRREGRKTQYF,TGTGCCAGCAGCTCCATGAGGCGGGAGGGCCGGAAGACCCAGTACTTC
NA,NA,TRBV6-6,TRBJ1-3,CASSYGDGGNTIYF,TGTGCCAGCAGTTACGGCGACGGGGGAAACACCATATATTTT
NA,TRBD2,TRBV6-5,TRBJ2-7,CASSTPRAGLYEQYF,TGTGCCAGCAGTACCCCACGAGCGGGACTTTACGAGCAGTACTTC
NA,NA,TRBV9,TRBJ1-1,CASSGVGGPTEAFF,TGTGCCAGCAGCGGAGTGGGGGGGCCCACTGAAGCTTTCTTT
NA,NA,TRBV9,TRBJ2-7,CASSEGVGARLNEQYF,TGTGCCAGCAGCGAGGGGGTCGGGGCCAGGTTGAACGAGCAGTACTTC
NA,NA,TRBV2,TRBJ2-7,CAGQGGGEQYF,TGTGCCGGACAGGGAGGGGGCGAGCAGTACTTC